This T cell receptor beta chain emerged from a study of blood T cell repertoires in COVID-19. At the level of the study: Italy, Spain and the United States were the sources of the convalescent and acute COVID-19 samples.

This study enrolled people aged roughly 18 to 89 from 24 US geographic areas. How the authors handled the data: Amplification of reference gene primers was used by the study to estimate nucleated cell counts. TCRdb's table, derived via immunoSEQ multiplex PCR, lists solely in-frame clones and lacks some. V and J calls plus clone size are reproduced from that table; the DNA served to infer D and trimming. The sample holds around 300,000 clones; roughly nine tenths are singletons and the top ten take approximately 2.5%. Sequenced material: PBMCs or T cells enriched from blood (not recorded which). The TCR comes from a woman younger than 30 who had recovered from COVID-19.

The CDR3 DNA sequence: TGTGCCAGCAAGGGAAGCAGGGTGAACACTGAAGCTTTCTTT. This sequence encodes CASKGSRVNTEAFF. The chain has TRBV27 and TRBJ1-1; D is perhaps TRBD1 (5 bases). This CDR3 comprises 14 residues. In germline, CDR1 is MNHEY, CDR2 SMNVEV (reference sequence). V dropped 7 bases and J dropped 0 bases, with 12 bases sitting between them.